This passage covers 2 T cell receptor beta chains from one sample sequenced in a study of cytomegalovirus exposure and HLA in healthy donors. Primers: 60 Vbeta forward and 13 Jbeta reverse. Assay: immunoSEQ multiplex PCR; the TCRdb copy retains only in-frame clones and omits some. The sample lists roughly 120,000 clones, approximately 78% occurring once. The sample was PBMCs. These receptors all come from a man aged 35 to 55 in good health and CMV-seronegative.

CDR3 loop: CSANNGYTF. The CDR3 DNA is TGCAGTGCGAACAATGGCTACACCTTC. This chain connects TRBV20-1 to TRBJ1-2; D is unresolved. The CDR3 is 9 residues long. Germline V lookup: CDR1 DFQATT, CDR2 SNEGSKA (reference sequence). V was pared by 6 bases and J by 6 bases, with 5 bases between.

The chain uses TRBV11-2 and TRBJ2-7; a possible D gene is TRBD1 (5 bases). The V end was cut by 0 bases, the J end by 1 base, with 13 bases between. Germline assignment: CDR1 SGHAT and CDR2 FQNNGV. The CDR3 has 16 residues. The CDR3 nucleotides read TGTGCCAGCAGCTTAGACAGGGTGATGGTATCCTACGAGCAGTACTTC. Protein product: CASSLDRVMVSYEQYF.